This TCR beta chain was captured in a study of Graves' ophthalmopathy and Graves' hyperthyroidism. The CDR3 runs 13 residues. The V gene's germline CDR1 is LGHNA and CDR2 YNFKEQ. The V end was cut by 0 bases, the J end by 14 bases, with 14 bases between. Amplified material comprised TCR beta CDR3 regions derived from RNA transcripts. First-round RT-PCR employed HTBI primers, with a second-round multiplex PCR after it. From the multiplex PCR reads, TCRdb called clonotypes with MiXCR, one entry per CDR3 protein. The sample has around 15,000 distinct CDR3 sequences, 46% seen once. This clonotype showed up just a few times.

This TCR was recovered from a woman between 35 and 50 years old with stable Graves' hyperthyroidism. This chain joins TRBV4-2 and TRBJ2-1; perhaps TRBD1 as D (5 bases). The sample consisted of peripheral blood. The CDR3 here is CASSQETEEREFF. In DNA, the CDR3 is TGTGCCAGCAGCCAAGAGACAGAAGAAAGGGAGTTCTTC.